This record covers a single T cell receptor beta chain. Its antigen is unknown. The treatment denotes: roughly 19 received Ad26.COV2.S at low or high dose, single or two shots; several received placebo; per-sample allocation not given. All samples were drawn on day 63, counting from the first vaccine or placebo injection. The sample belongs to a study of Ad26.COV2.S vaccination and SARS-CoV-2 variants. Study results and limitations: Measurement of non-spike TCR breadth gave similar results in vaccine and placebo recipients. Vaccinees reportedly had broad spike-specific CD8+ and CD4+ T cell responses.

Germline V gene data show CDR1 as LNHNV and CDR2 as YYDKDF (reference sequence). Trimming shortened V by 4 bases and J by 4 bases, and 13 bases separated the two germline ends. CDR3 size: 14 residues. Clones were read by immunoSEQ multiplex PCR, and TCRdb kept only the in-frame ones, dropping some. The sample records 350,000 to 600,000 clones, approximately 90% being singletons. The input for sequencing was peripheral blood, taken in a trial of Ad26.COV2.S vaccine versus placebo. The source is a person aged 18-65 years who received the Ad26.COV2.S COVID-19 vaccine or a placebo. The chain combines TRBV15 with TRBJ1-2, with D possibly being TRBD1 (6 bases). The CDR3 bases are TGTGCCACCAGCACCCGACAGGACGGCTATGGCTACACCTTC. Protein sequence: CATSTRQDGYGYTF.